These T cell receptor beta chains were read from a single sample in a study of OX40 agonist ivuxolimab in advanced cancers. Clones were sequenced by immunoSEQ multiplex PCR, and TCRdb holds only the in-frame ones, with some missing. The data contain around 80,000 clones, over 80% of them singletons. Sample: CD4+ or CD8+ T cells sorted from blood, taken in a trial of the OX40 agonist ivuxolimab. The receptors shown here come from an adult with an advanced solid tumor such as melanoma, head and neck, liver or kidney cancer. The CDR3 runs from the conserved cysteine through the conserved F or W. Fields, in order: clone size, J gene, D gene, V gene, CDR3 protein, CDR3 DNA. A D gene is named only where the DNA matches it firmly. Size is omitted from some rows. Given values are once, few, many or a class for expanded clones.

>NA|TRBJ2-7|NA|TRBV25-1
CASSDVTKAAYEQYF
TGTGCCAGCAGTGATGTGACGAAGGCGGCCTACGAGCAGTACTTC
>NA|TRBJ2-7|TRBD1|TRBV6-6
CASIDRGVQDEQYF
TGTGCCAGCATCGACAGGGGCGTTCAAGACGAGCAGTACTTC
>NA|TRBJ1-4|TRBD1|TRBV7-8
CASSLVTGGEKLFF
TGTGCCAGCAGCTTAGTGACAGGGGGAGAAAAACTGTTTTTT
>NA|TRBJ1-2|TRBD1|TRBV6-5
CASSYSQGDYGYTF
TGTGCCAGCAGTTACTCCCAGGGGGACTATGGCTACACCTTC
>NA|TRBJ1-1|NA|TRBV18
CASSPGGNMNTEAFF
TGTGCCAGCTCACCCGGGGGAAACATGAACACTGAAGCTTTCTTT
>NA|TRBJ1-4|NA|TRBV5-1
CASSPGTTNEKLFF
TGCGCCAGCAGCCCGGGCACGACTAATGAAAAACTGTTTTTT
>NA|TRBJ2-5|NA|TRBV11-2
CASSLNSWGIETQYF
TGTGCCAGCAGTCTAAACTCGTGGGGGATCGAGACCCAGTACTTC
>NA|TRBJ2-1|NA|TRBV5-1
CASSFGGLHNEQFF
TGCGCCAGCAGCTTTGGAGGGCTCCACAATGAGCAGTTCTTC
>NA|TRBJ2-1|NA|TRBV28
CASSFEYNEQFF
TGTGCCAGCAGTTTCGAGTACAATGAGCAGTTCTTC
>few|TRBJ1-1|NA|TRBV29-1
CSVMTVATEAFF
TGCAGCGTCATGACAGTGGCCACTGAAGCTTTCTTT
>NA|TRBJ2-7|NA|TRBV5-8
CASSFRGTYEQYF
TGTGCCAGCAGCTTTCGGGGAACCTACGAGCAGTACTTC
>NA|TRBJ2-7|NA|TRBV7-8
CASSSMGGRYEQYF
TGTGCCAGCAGCTCCATGGGGGGGCGCTACGAGCAGTACTTC
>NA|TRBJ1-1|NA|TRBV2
CASMDLENTEAFF
TGTGCCAGCATGGACCTGGAGAACACTGAAGCTTTCTTT
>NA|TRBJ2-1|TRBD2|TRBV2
CASTERASGGSEQFF
TGTGCCAGCACTGAAAGGGCTAGCGGGGGGAGTGAGCAGTTCTTC
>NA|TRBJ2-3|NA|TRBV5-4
CASSLDRSDTQYF
TGTGCCAGCAGCTTGGATCGATCAGATACGCAGTATTTT
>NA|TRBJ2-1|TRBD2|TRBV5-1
CASSLRTSGGAGFF
TGCGCCAGCAGCTTGAGGACTAGCGGGGGAGCGGGGTTCTTC
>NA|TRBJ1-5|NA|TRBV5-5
CASSLSAGTNQPQHF
TGTGCCAGCAGCTTGTCGGCAGGAACAAATCAGCCCCAGCATTTT
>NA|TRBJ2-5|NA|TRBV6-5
CASSPRFREETQYF
TGTGCCAGCAGCCCGCGGTTCAGAGAAGAGACCCAGTACTTC
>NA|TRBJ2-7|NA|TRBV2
CASSMDTSYEQYF
TGTGCCAGCAGTATGGACACGTCCTACGAGCAGTACTTC
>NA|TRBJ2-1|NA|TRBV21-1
CASSIGTSGTEQFF
TGTGCCAGCAGCATCGGGACTAGCGGGACTGAGCAGTTCTTC
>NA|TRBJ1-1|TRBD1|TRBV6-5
CASSPYRGGTEAFF
TGTGCCAGCAGTCCCTACAGGGGAGGTACTGAAGCTTTCTTT
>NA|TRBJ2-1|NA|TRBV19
CASSIDHPGRNSYNEQFF
TGTGCCAGTAGTATAGATCACCCGGGGAGGAATTCCTACAATGAGCAGTTCTTC
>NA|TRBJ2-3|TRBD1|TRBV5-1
CASSLAPGQGTDTQYF
TGCGCCAGCAGCTTGGCCCCCGGACAGGGTACAGATACGCAGTATTTT
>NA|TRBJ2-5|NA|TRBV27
CASSFGPPVETQYF
TGTGCCAGCAGTTTCGGACCGCCGGTAGAGACCCAGTACTTC
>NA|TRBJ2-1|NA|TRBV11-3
CASSLSGSYNEQFF
TGTGCCAGCAGCTTATCAGGCTCGTACAATGAGCAGTTCTTC
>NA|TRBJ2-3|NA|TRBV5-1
CASSQWTVGDTQYF
TGCGCCAGCAGCCAATGGACAGTTGGGGATACGCAGTATTTT
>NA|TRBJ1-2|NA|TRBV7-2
CASSLAGDGYTF
TGTGCCAGCAGCTTAGCCGGGGACGGCTACACCTTC
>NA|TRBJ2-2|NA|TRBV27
CASSPGGGSESRDNTGELFF
TGTGCCAGCAGCCCAGGCGGTGGGTCCGAATCCAGGGATAACACCGGGGAGCTGTTTTTT
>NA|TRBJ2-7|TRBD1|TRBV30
CAWSAGQGYEQYF
TGTGCCTGGAGTGCCGGACAGGGCTACGAGCAGTACTTC